Ten or more counts support the clone carrying this T cell receptor beta chain. Its matching antigen is unknown. The data were obtained in a study of CD8 T cells in ankylosing spondylitis. A single record per CDR3 protein comes from TCRdb applying MiXCR to the 5' RACE reads. The repertoire has 200,000 to 300,000 distinct CDR3 sequences, over 8.5% of them found once; the top ten carry around 6.8%. Germline CDR1 and CDR2: KGHSH and LQKENI. The CDR3 is 15 residues long. V shed 4 bases and J shed 3 bases, with 13 bases lying between them. Broader study findings: Ankylosing spondylitis blood appeared to carry a characteristic TCR beta motif of several highly homologous variants. Within matched ankylosing spondylitis synovial fluid, disease-linked clones were reportedly significantly enriched.

Specimen: blood, either unsorted or a sorted T cell fraction (not recorded which). The genes are TRBV18 and TRBJ2-1; the D gene is possibly TRBD1 (6 bases). The clonotype comes from a male donor with ankylosing spondylitis or in good health (not recorded which). The CDR3: CASSRSGTNYNEQFF. The CDR3 nucleotides read TGTGCCAGCTCACGTTCCGGGACAAACTACAATGAGCAGTTCTTC.